This is a list of T cell receptor beta chains from one sample in a study of blood T cell repertoires in COVID-19. The protocol was immunoSEQ multiplex PCR, while the TCRdb copy is restricted to in-frame clones and leaves out a portion. The sample records roughly 200,000 clones, about 86% being singletons. The sample consisted of peripheral blood. The receptors derive from a woman aged 25 to 45 with active or convalescent COVID-19. CDR3s leave out the opening cysteine and the closing phenylalanine or tryptophan. The D gene is left open where the match is weak. A clone size is listed for some rows: how often the clone was seen (once, few, many), or a class if it is expanded.

cdr3_aa,clone_size,v_call,d_call,cdr3_length
ASTDSLSDRGDYGYT,NA,TRBV28,TRBD1,15
AWSEGQLSYEQY,NA,TRBV30,TRBD1,12
ASGTETGSEAF,NA,TRBV12-5,NA,11
ASSQAGGQSQETQY,NA,TRBV4-1,NA,14
ASSAPGNTEAF,few,TRBV11-3,NA,11
ASSYSRDRGYGYT,NA,TRBV6-5,TRBD1,13
ATSDPGQATRYT,few,TRBV24-1,TRBD1,12
ASSPYAAATNEKLF,NA,TRBV3-1/TRBV3-2,NA,14
ARGDGGGVYEQY,NA,TRBV10-2,TRBD2,12
ASSQGARPQH,NA,TRBV12-3/TRBV12-4,TRBD1,10
ASSPRLAGEYEQY,NA,TRBV7-2,TRBD2,13
ASSPRTGDSTEAF,NA,TRBV18,TRBD1,13
ASSQNSPGEQF,NA,TRBV3-1/TRBV3-2,NA,11
ASSFGDRGHNQPQH,NA,TRBV5-1,TRBD1,14
ASTRQGVDTEAF,NA,TRBV2,TRBD1,12
ASSSLDRGTSEQY,NA,TRBV5-1,TRBD1,13
ASSLRDSYEQY,few,TRBV27,TRBD1,11
ASSLGTASGYT,NA,TRBV12-3/TRBV12-4,NA,11
ASSFGPSTDTQY,NA,TRBV7-2,NA,12
ASSLFTGDGAKNIQY,NA,TRBV2,TRBD1,15
ASRPDGGLYGYT,NA,TRBV6-4,NA,12
ASSGRLAGGDNEQF,NA,TRBV4-1,TRBD2,14
ASSLEARAYNEQF,NA,TRBV11-2,NA,13
ASSQEWGRGYNEQF,NA,TRBV3-1/TRBV3-2,NA,14
ASSILTYSTDTQY,NA,TRBV7-9,NA,13
ASSQKTRLAGVSDTQY,once,TRBV7-9,TRBD2,16
ASSLWTAGHGYT,NA,TRBV5-1,NA,12
ASSLSFLSAGTEAF,NA,TRBV5-1,NA,14
ASSLGGQIKETQY,once,TRBV7-9,NA,13
ASSQPSGGYNEQF,NA,TRBV4-2,TRBD2,13
ASSYGAYNQPQH,NA,TRBV6-6,NA,12
ASRTISGANVLT,NA,TRBV28,NA,12
SVNPGLAGGITYNEQF,NA,TRBV29-1,TRBD2,16
ASSLVPGNTGELF,NA,TRBV11-2,NA,13
ASSSLAGGGYEQY,NA,TRBV11-2,TRBD2,13
ASSANYGYT,few,TRBV9,NA,9
ASSPGTSGRTDTQY,NA,TRBV18,TRBD2,14
ATSNTGGSLFWPQH,NA,TRBV15,TRBD1,14
ASSQEGQGGNQPQH,NA,TRBV4-1,TRBD1,14
ASRRSDTQY,NA,TRBV6-5,NA,9
ASSPGESVSYNEQF,NA,TRBV5-4,NA,14
ASSHQPGPGNTIY,NA,TRBV4-1,NA,13
ASSLQGSNQPQH,NA,TRBV2,NA,12
ASSPGTGRNYGYT,NA,TRBV18,TRBD1,13
ASSLKGQGLETQY,NA,TRBV27,TRBD1,13
ASSVVEGGPQH,NA,TRBV9,NA,11
ASSLGQAGYGYT,NA,TRBV7-9,NA,12
ASLAGASYNSPLH,large,TRBV28,NA,13
ASSLGGTGKQPQH,once,TRBV28,TRBD1,13
ACLGQGGYGYT,NA,TRBV30,TRBD1,11
ATGTAMNTEAF,once,TRBV12-3/TRBV12-4,TRBD1,11
ASRLAEIFYEQY,NA,TRBV2,TRBD2,12
ASSLAYRSSSYNEQF,NA,TRBV5-1,NA,15
ATSTQGTDNEKLF,NA,TRBV15,NA,13
ASSRQGIFATEAF,NA,TRBV6-5,TRBD1,13
ASSLGLNYNSPLH,NA,TRBV5-1,NA,13